A selection of T cell receptor beta chains follows, all from one sample in a study of shared clonotypes between healthy human individuals. TCRdb keeps only in-frame clones here, not all; method: immunoSEQ multiplex PCR. The repertoire consists of a few million clones, with approximately 92% occurring once and the leading ten covering about 0.13%. Sequencing was done on a sample of naive CD4+ T cells sorted from blood. All receptors come from a man younger than 35 in good health. Each CDR3 is given with its conserved first and last residue. Fields, in order: clone size, D gene, V gene, J gene, CDR3 protein, CDR3 DNA. A D gene is named only where the DNA matches it firmly. The size field is filled for only some rows; it gives once, few, many or a size class.

.,TRBD2,TRBV6-1,TRBJ2-5,CASSRGTIQETQYF,TGTGCCAGCAGTCGTGGGACTATCCAAGAGACCCAGTACTTC
.,.,TRBV5-1,TRBJ2-2,CASSRDTGELFF,TGCGCCAGCAGCAGAGACACCGGGGAGCTGTTTTTT
.,.,TRBV6-1,TRBJ2-3,CASSEALGRITDTQYF,TGTGCCAGCAGTGAAGCTCTGGGGAGAATAACAGATACGCAGTATTTT
once,.,TRBV15,TRBJ1-5,CATSRGGGGYQPQHF,TGTGCCACCAGCAGGGGAGGCGGGGGCTATCAGCCCCAGCATTTT
.,TRBD2,TRBV6-5,TRBJ2-2,CATKRREANTGELFF,TGTGCCACTAAGAGGCGGGAGGCGAACACCGGGGAGCTGTTTTTT
.,.,TRBV30,TRBJ1-4,CAWSVKRGEKLFF,TGTGCCTGGAGTGTTAAACGGGGTGAAAAACTGTTTTTT
.,.,TRBV28,TRBJ2-5,CASSLPGSETQYF,TGTGCCAGCAGTTTGCCCGGGAGTGAGACCCAGTACTTC
.,.,TRBV20-1,TRBJ2-7,CSATQGPEQYF,TGCAGTGCTACGCAGGGGCCCGAGCAGTACTTC
.,TRBD2,TRBV28,TRBJ2-1,CASSLPGLALYNEQFF,TGTGCCAGCAGTTTACCGGGACTAGCGCTGTACAATGAGCAGTTCTTC
.,.,TRBV19,TRBJ2-3,CASNPTVSDTQYF,TGTGCCAGTAACCCCACAGTTTCCGATACGCAGTATTTT
.,.,TRBV27,TRBJ1-2,CASSFRVNYGYTF,TGTGCCAGCAGTTTTCGGGTTAACTATGGCTACACCTTC
.,.,TRBV12-5,TRBJ2-7,CASGSDRNLYEQYF,TGTGCTAGTGGCTCTGACAGGAACCTCTACGAGCAGTACTTC
.,.,TRBV29-1,TRBJ1-2,CSVVRLGQGGYTF,TGCAGCGTTGTCCGATTGGGACAAGGAGGCTACACCTTC
.,.,TRBV6-6,TRBJ1-5,CASELELNQPQHF,TGTGCCAGCGAGCTCGAGTTAAATCAGCCCCAGCATTTT
.,.,TRBV6-1,TRBJ1-3,CASRGAGSGNTIYF,TGTGCCAGCAGGGGTGCCGGATCTGGAAACACCATATATTTT
.,TRBD1,TRBV15,TRBJ1-1,CATSREGAGKAFF,TGTGCCACCAGCCGAGAGGGGGCAGGGAAAGCTTTCTTT
.,TRBD1,TRBV28,TRBJ1-5,CASSLSGGGQPQHF,TGTGCCAGCAGTTTATCAGGGGGCGGTCAGCCCCAGCATTTT
.,.,TRBV6-5,TRBJ1-6,CASKAAGSYNSPLHF,TGTGCCAGCAAGGCGGCCGGCTCCTATAATTCACCCCTCCACTTT
.,.,TRBV9,TRBJ2-3,CASSVGGISTDTQYF,TGTGCCAGCAGCGTAGGCGGGATTAGCACAGATACGCAGTATTTT
.,.,TRBV6-5,TRBJ2-1,CASSGGGEQFF,TGTGCCAGCTCTGGTGGAGGTGAGCAGTTCTTC
.,TRBD1,TRBV5-5,TRBJ2-3,CASTPGTASTDTQYF,TGTGCCAGCACCCCCGGGACAGCTAGCACAGATACGCAGTATTTT
.,TRBD1,TRBV11-3,TRBJ2-2,CASSPAGTETGELFF,TGTGCCAGCAGCCCCGCCGGGACAGAGACCGGGGAGCTGTTTTTT
.,.,TRBV12-5,TRBJ1-1,CASGLAENTEAFF,TGTGCTAGTGGTTTAGCCGAGAACACTGAAGCTTTCTTT
.,TRBD1,TRBV30,TRBJ1-1,CASTRDRAEAFF,TGTGCCTCGACCCGGGACAGGGCTGAAGCTTTCTTT
.,.,TRBV30,TRBJ2-7,CAWSEPDRDEQYF,TGTGCCTGGAGTGAACCCGATAGGGACGAGCAGTACTTC
.,TRBD2,TRBV5-4,TRBJ2-7,CASSFKGEGYEQYF,TGTGCCAGCAGCTTTAAAGGGGAGGGCTACGAGCAGTACTTC
.,TRBD2,TRBV7-2,TRBJ2-3,CASSLGLAGGPDTQYF,TGTGCCAGCAGCTTAGGGCTAGCGGGAGGGCCAGATACGCAGTATTTT
once,TRBD2,TRBV7-3,TRBJ2-3,CASSLAGGLGTDTQYF,TGTGCCAGCAGCTTAGCGGGGGGGCTCGGCACAGATACGCAGTATTTT
.,TRBD1,TRBV14,TRBJ1-5,CASSQDGLDRGPSSNQPQHF,TGTGCCAGCAGCCAAGATGGGTTGGACAGGGGACCCTCCAGCAATCAGCCCCAGCATTTT
.,.,TRBV6-5,TRBJ1-4,CASRAGWANEKLFF,TGTGCCAGCAGAGCCGGTTGGGCTAATGAAAAACTGTTTTTT
.,TRBD2,TRBV28,TRBJ2-7,CASSSTGLAGGYEQYF,TGTGCCAGCAGTTCGACGGGACTAGCGGGAGGTTACGAGCAGTACTTC